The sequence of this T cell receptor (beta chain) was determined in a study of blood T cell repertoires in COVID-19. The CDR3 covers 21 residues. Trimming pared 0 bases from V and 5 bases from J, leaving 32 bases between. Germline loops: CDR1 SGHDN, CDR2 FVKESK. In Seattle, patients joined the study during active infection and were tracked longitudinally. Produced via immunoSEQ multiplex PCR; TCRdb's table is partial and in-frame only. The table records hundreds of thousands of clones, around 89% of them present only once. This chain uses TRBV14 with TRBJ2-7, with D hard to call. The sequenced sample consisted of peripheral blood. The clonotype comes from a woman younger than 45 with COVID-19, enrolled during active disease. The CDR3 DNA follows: TGTGCCAGCAGCCAAGATGACGTTAGATACGATGGAGTCGAACCACCACACGAGCAGTACTTC. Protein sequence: CASSQDDVRYDGVEPPHEQYF.